Below are 30 T cell receptor beta chains sequenced from a single sample in a study of blood T cell repertoires in COVID-19. Profiled with immunoSEQ multiplex PCR; TCRdb holds only in-frame clones, not every one. This sample has approximately 15,000 clones, with under 95% found just once. Source material: peripheral blood. All receptors derive from a man between 60 and 75 years old with active COVID-19.

This chain uses TRBV5-1 with TRBJ2-5; TRBD2 might be the D (6 bases). The germline gives CDR1 SGHRS, CDR2 YFSETQ. With 0 bases removed from V and 3 bases from J, the gap between germline ends came to 9 bases. CDR3 size: 14 residues. In DNA form, the CDR3 reads TGCGCCAGCAGCTTGGTACCGGGAGAAGAGACCCAGTACTTC. This gives the protein CASSLVPGEETQYF.

This chain uses TRBV7-6 with TRBJ1-1; TRBD1 matches at 11 bases. CDR1 SGHVS and CDR2 FNYEAQ come from the germline V gene. V dropped 5 bases and J dropped 5; count of bases not matched to a gene: 7. The CDR3 runs 15 residues. The CDR3 nucleotides are TGTGCCAGCAGCCCCGGGACAGGGGGTCTAACTGAAGCTTTCTTT. Translated: CASSPGTGGLTEAFF.

The chain combines TRBV19 with TRBJ1-1; 8 bases are shared with TRBD1. The V and J ends lost 3 bases and 8 bases, in that order; junction bases with no gene match: 2. CDR3 length: 12 amino acids. In germline, CDR1 is LNHDA, CDR2 SQIVND (reference sequence). The CDR3 DNA follows: TGTGCCAGTAGTATTTGGACAGGGGAAGCTTTCTTT. As protein: CASSIWTGEAFF.

The rearrangement uses TRBV27 and TRBJ2-2; D may be TRBD1 (6 bases). This CDR3 is built from 13 residues. Trimming took off 8 bases at V and 0 bases at J, with 7 bases between the two ends. Germline lookup yields CDR1 MNHEY and CDR2 SMNVEV (reference sequence). The CDR3 nucleotides are TGTGCCAGCGGGGGCACGAACACCGGGGAGCTGTTTTTT. Translating it yields CASGGTNTGELFF.

The J gene is TRBJ1-2, the V gene TRBV11-2, with TRBD1 as a possible D gene (5 bases). V shed 5 bases and J shed 11 bases, with 18 bases lying between them. CDR1 is SGHAT, CDR2 FQNNGV, per germline. The CDR3 sequence is 13 residues long. The CDR3 DNA sequence: TGTGCCAGCAGCGACGGGACTCACGGGGGGTACACCTTC. Protein: CASSDGTHGGYTF.

This clone was seen more than once but under ten times. This sequence joins TRBV2 and TRBJ2-5; D unresolved. Per germline, CDR1 SNHLY and CDR2 FYNNEI. Deletions cut 2 bases from V and 5 bases from J, with 12 bases between. CDR3 size: 14 residues. The DNA of the CDR3 is TGTGCCAGCAGTGAAACGTGGGTCGGGGAGACCCAGTACTTC. It specifies CASSETWVGETQYF.

The chain uses TRBV6-5 and TRBJ1-4; 8 bases match TRBD1. This CDR3 comprises 14 residues. With 5 bases clipped from V and 7 bases from J, the junction kept 6 bases outside the gene matches. Per the germline V gene, CDR1 is MNHEY and CDR2 is SVGAGI. CDR3 sequence (DNA): TGTGCCAGCAGTAGGGGAACAGGGGGTGAAAAACTGTTTTTT. Translating it yields CASSRGTGGEKLFF.

The chain is built from TRBV4-1 and TRBJ2-1; 16 bases map to TRBD2. The CDR3 runs 18 residues. Germline values: CDR1 MGHRA, CDR2 YSYEKL. Trimming at V came to 4 bases and at J to 6 bases, leaving 9 bases not matched to a gene. DNA of the CDR3: TGCGCCAGCAGCCCTCGGCCGGGACTAGCGGGGGGGCTCAATGAGCAGTTCTTC. As protein: CASSPRPGLAGGLNEQFF.

The chain links TRBV12-5 to TRBJ1-1, with 9 positions matching TRBD1. With V trimmed by 1 base and J by 6 bases, 3 bases remained unmatched. Germline V gene lookup returns CDR1 LGHNT and CDR2 FRNRAP. The CDR3 totals 14 residues. CDR3 in amino acids: CASGLGQGVSEAFF. DNA of the CDR3: TGTGCTAGTGGTTTGGGACAGGGGGTTTCTGAAGCTTTCTTT.

This chain connects TRBV6-5 to TRBJ1-2; D is perhaps TRBD1 (6 bases). Germline V gene data show CDR1 as MNHEY and CDR2 as SVGAGI. Trimming took off 0 bases at V and 2 bases at J, with 10 bases between the two ends. The CDR3 covers 15 residues. The CDR3 here is CASSYSSRGNYGYTF. The CDR3 DNA sequence: TGTGCCAGCAGTTACTCGTCGAGGGGGAACTATGGCTACACCTTC.

The chain links TRBV5-1 to TRBJ2-3; 10 nucleotides line up with TRBD1. Germline V gene sequence: CDR1 SGHRS, CDR2 YFSETQ. CDR3 size: 14 residues. V dropped 8 bases and J dropped 2; count of bases not matched to a gene: 5. The CDR3 reads CASAGQGSTDTQYF. CDR3 DNA sequence: TGCGCCAGTGCGGGACAGGGGTCCACAGATACGCAGTATTTT.

The chain recombines TRBV5-4 with TRBJ1-1; 7 bases agree with TRBD1. The CDR3 is made up of 15 amino acids. The V gene end was trimmed by 3 bases and the J gene end by 14 bases; junction bases not matched to a gene: 19. Looked up from germline, CDR1 is SGHNT and CDR2 is YYREEE (reference sequence). CDR3 region: CASSSEGQLKGSIFF. The CDR3 DNA reads as TGTGCCAGCAGCTCAGAGGGACAGTTGAAGGGTTCAATCTTCTTT.

The V gene is TRBV3-1 (or the pseudogene TRBV3-2), the J gene TRBJ2-3; D not resolved. V dropped 3 bases and J dropped 5 bases, with 3 bases sitting between them. Germline V gene data show CDR1 as LGHDT and CDR2 as YNNKEL (reference sequence). This CDR3 is 11 amino acids long. CDR3 region: CASSHRDTQYF. The CDR3 DNA reads TGTGCCAGCAGCCATAGAGATACGCAGTATTTT.

This chain joins TRBV27 and TRBJ2-1, with 8 bases that match TRBD1. This CDR3 is 14 amino acids long. J was trimmed by 6 bases and V by 4 bases; bases with no gene match: 5. Germline V gene data show CDR1 as MNHEY and CDR2 as SMNVEV (reference sequence). The CDR3, as DNA: TGTGCCAGCAGTTCATCGGACAGGGCCAATGAGCAGTTCTTC. It codes for CASSSSDRANEQFF.

The chain combines TRBV3-1 (or the pseudogene TRBV3-2) with TRBJ2-7, with TRBD1 matching over 8 bases. Germline CDR1 and CDR2: LGHDT and YNNKEL (reference sequence). V shed 4 bases, J shed 2 bases, and the junction held 7 bases outside the gene matches. The CDR3 contains 15 residues. CDR3 bases: TGTGCCAGCAGCCGGGGACAGGCGAACACCTACGAGCAGTACGTC. It is translated as CASSRGQANTYEQYV.

The rearrangement links TRBV10-2 to TRBJ1-1; D gene uncertain. The CDR3 loop spans 15 amino acids. Germline V CDR1 and CDR2: WSHSY, SAAADI. V was pared by 8 bases and J by 4 bases, with 20 bases between. The CDR3 DNA sequence: TGCGCCAGCCTCCCGGCGGGAGGTTGGGCCACTGAAGCTTTCTTT. It encodes CASLPAGGWATEAFF.

The gene calls are TRBV5-5 and TRBJ2-5, with a tentative D call TRBD1 (6 bases). The CDR3 contains 14 residues. The V gene's germline CDR1 is SGHKS and CDR2 YYEKEE (reference sequence). V was pared by 4 bases and J by 2 bases, with 12 bases between. The CDR3 protein is CASSPYGQQETQYF. CDR3 nucleotide sequence: TGTGCCAGCAGCCCATACGGACAGCAAGAGACCCAGTACTTC.

The chain employs TRBV2 and TRBJ2-2; 10 positions agree with TRBD1. V trimming: 6 bases; J trimming: 4 bases; junction bases outside the gene matches: 2. The CDR3 has 14 amino acids. The V gene's germline CDR1 is SNHLY and CDR2 FYNNEI. The chain's CDR3 is CASRDRGFTGELFF. The CDR3 DNA sequence: TGTGCCAGCAGGGACAGGGGGTTCACCGGGGAGCTGTTTTTT.

The rearrangement joins TRBV29-1 to TRBJ2-1; the match to TRBD2 covers 10 bases. CDR3 length equals 13 residues. CDR1 and CDR2 (germline): SQVTM, ANQGSEA. Trimming took 4 bases from V and 8 from J; bases not matched to a gene: 5. CDR3 sequence: CSVGLAGGHEQFF. CDR3 in DNA: TGCAGCGTTGGTTTAGCGGGGGGCCATGAGCAGTTCTTC.

The chain uses TRBV19 and TRBJ1-3, with TRBD1 as a possible D gene (5 bases). This CDR3 is 15 amino acids long. Germline CDR1 is LNHDA and CDR2 is SQIVND (reference sequence). V lost 6 bases to trimming and J lost 2 bases, with 14 bases between them. This chain's CDR3 is CASRPGSGTGNTIYF. CDR3 nucleotide sequence: TGTGCCAGTAGGCCAGGGTCCGGTACTGGAAACACCATATATTTT.

The DNA for the CDR3 is TGTGCCAGCTCCCGAGAGGGGGCGGGGGGCGTAGCCAAAAACATTCAGTACTTC. It is translated as CASSREGAGGVAKNIQYF. This chain links TRBV3-1 (or the pseudogene TRBV3-2) with TRBJ2-4; TRBD2 might be the D (8 bases). CDR1 is LGHDT and CDR2 is YNNKEL in the germline V gene (reference sequence). Trimming pared 8 bases from V and 0 bases from J, leaving 23 bases between. The CDR3 sequence is 18 residues long.

The V call is TRBV6-5, the J call TRBJ1-5; 7 bases fit TRBD1. Germline V CDR1 and CDR2: MNHEY, SVGAGI. CDR3 length: 13 amino acids. Unmatched junction bases numbered 5, after V lost 8 bases and J lost 4 bases. The CDR3: CASRAGGNQPQHF. DNA for the CDR3: TGTGCCAGCCGAGCAGGGGGTAATCAGCCCCAGCATTTT.

Turning to this clone: The junction departs from germline at one end; a sequencing error may be responsible. V gene TRBV28 combines with J gene TRBJ1-2; tentatively, D is TRBD1 (6 bases). Germline assignment: CDR1 MDHEN and CDR2 SYDVKM. The CDR3 is made up of 12 amino acids. In nucleotides, the CDR3 is TGTGCCAGCAGTCTAGGTCCCGGGACAACACACTTC. As protein: CASSLGPGTTHF.

The V and J genes are TRBV6-6 and TRBJ2-3; no definite D call. Germline loops: CDR1 MNHNY, CDR2 SVGAGI (reference sequence). There are 12 residues in the CDR3. Trimming left V 6 bases short and J 0 bases short, with 4 bases between. CDR3 DNA: TGTGCCAGCAGGACAAGCACAGATACGCAGTATTTT. It codes for CASRTSTDTQYF.

The chain combines TRBV3-1 (or the pseudogene TRBV3-2) with TRBJ2-5, with D tentatively TRBD2 (5 bases). CDR1 and CDR2 from the germline V gene are LGHDT and YNNKEL (reference sequence). CDR3 length: 15 amino acids. V lost 0 bases to trimming and J lost 0 bases, with 8 bases between them. The CDR3 DNA sequence: TGTGCCAGCAGCCAAGATAGAGGGAACCAAGAGACCCAGTACTTC. Its protein product is CASSQDRGNQETQYF.

This clone was counted a single time. This chain joins TRBV18 and TRBJ2-7; 9 nucleotides agree with TRBD1. V lost 3 bases to trimming and J lost 2 bases; unmatched junction nucleotides: 2. The CDR3 runs 14 residues. Germline V gene data show CDR1 as KGHSH and CDR2 as LQKENI. The CDR3 DNA follows: TGTGCCAGCTCACCTGGGACAGGGCCCTACGAGCAGTACGTC. Translation: CASSPGTGPYEQYV.

CDR3 loop: CASSLVGTGVSTEAFF. The DNA of the CDR3 is TGCGCCAGCAGCTTGGTAGGGACAGGGGTGAGCACTGAAGCTTTCTTT. The V and J genes are TRBV5-1 and TRBJ1-1; 10 nucleotides align to TRBD1. The CDR3 sequence is 16 residues long. The germline CDR1 and CDR2 sequences are SGHRS and YFSETQ. After removal of 0 bases from V and 4 bases from J, the junction contained 6 bases not matched to a gene.

By proportion, this clone is medium-sized. The gene calls are TRBV7-2 and TRBJ1-4, with D hard to call. The CDR3 loop spans 16 amino acids. Looked up from germline, CDR1 is SGHTA and CDR2 is FQGNSA. Trimming stripped 6 bases from V and 4 bases from J, with 18 bases between. CDR3 protein: CASRSPTGSNNEKLFF. CDR3 coding DNA: TGTGCCAGCAGGTCTCCTACCGGGTCCAATAATGAAAAACTGTTTTTT.

This rearrangement joins TRBV28 to TRBJ1-2; TRBD1 aligns across 10 bases. Germline values: CDR1 MDHEN, CDR2 SYDVKM. The CDR3 contains 15 residues. The junction had 14 bases not matched to a gene; V was cut back by 8 bases and J by 8 bases. This chain's CDR3 is CASGTIRDRGWGYTF. The CDR3 bases are TGTGCCAGCGGCACTATAAGGGACAGGGGATGGGGCTACACCTTC.

The V and J genes are TRBV5-6 and TRBJ2-1, with D maybe TRBD1 (6 bases). V shed 4 bases and J shed 2 bases, with 16 bases lying between them. Looked up from germline, CDR1 is SGHDT and CDR2 is YYEEEE. The CDR3 runs 16 residues. In nucleotides, the CDR3 is TGTGCCAGCAGCCCCGGGTGGGGGCCAGCCTACAATGAGCAGTTCTTC. Translated, it gives CASSPGWGPAYNEQFF.